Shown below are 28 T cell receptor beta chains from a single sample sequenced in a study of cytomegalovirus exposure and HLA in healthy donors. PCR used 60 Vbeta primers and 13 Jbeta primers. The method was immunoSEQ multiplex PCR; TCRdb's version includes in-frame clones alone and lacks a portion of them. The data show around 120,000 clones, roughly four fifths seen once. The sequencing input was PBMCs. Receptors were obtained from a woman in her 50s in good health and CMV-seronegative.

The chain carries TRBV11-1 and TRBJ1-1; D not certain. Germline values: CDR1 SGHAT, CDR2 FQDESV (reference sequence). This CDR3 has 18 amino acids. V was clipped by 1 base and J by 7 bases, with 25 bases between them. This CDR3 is CASSLVAPGGGRLVEAFF. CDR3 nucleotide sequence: TGTGCCAGCAGCTTAGTGGCCCCGGGAGGAGGAAGGCTAGTTGAAGCTTTCTTT.

CDR3 in DNA: TGTGCCAGCAGCCCTACGACAGGGTCCATTTCTGGAGGTGGCTACACCTTC. Protein product: CASSPTTGSISGGGYTF. The V and J genes are TRBV7-9 and TRBJ1-2; TRBD1 agrees at 7 bases. Looked up from germline, CDR1 is SEHNR and CDR2 is FQNEAQ (reference sequence). V gave up 5 bases and J gave up 7 bases; unmatched junction bases: 19. The CDR3 is 17 amino acids.

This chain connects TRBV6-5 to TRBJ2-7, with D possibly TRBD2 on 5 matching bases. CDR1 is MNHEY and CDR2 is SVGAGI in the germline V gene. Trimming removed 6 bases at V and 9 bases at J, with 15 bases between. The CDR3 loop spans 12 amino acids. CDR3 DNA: TGTGCCAGCAGAGGACTTACGGAGGTGCAGTACTTC. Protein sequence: CASRGLTEVQYF.

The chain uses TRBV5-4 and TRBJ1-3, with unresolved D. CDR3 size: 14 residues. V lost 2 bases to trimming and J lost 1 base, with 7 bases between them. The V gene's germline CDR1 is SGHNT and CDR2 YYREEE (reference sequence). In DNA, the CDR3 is TGTGCCAGCAGCTTCGCGGGATCTGGAAACACCATATATTTT. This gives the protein CASSFAGSGNTIYF. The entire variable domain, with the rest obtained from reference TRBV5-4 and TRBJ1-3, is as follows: ETGVTQSPTHLIKTRGQQVTLRCSSQSGHNTVSWYQQALGQGPQFIFQYYREEENGRGNFPPRFSGLQFPNYSSELNVNALELDDSALYLCASSFAGSGNTIYFGEGSWLTVV.

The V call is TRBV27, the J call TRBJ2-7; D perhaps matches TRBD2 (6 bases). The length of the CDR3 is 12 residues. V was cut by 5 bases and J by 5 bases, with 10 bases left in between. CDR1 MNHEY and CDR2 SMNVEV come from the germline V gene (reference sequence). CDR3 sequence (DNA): TGTGCCAGCAGTGCGGGAATCAACGAGCAGTACTTC. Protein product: CASSAGINEQYF.

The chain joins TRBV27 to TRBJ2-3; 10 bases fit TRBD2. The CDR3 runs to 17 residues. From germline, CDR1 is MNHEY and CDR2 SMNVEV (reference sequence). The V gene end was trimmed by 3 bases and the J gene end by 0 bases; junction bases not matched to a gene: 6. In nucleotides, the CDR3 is TGTGCCAGCAGTTTTCGACTAGCGGGTACTAGCACAGATACGCAGTATTTT. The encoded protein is CASSFRLAGTSTDTQYF.

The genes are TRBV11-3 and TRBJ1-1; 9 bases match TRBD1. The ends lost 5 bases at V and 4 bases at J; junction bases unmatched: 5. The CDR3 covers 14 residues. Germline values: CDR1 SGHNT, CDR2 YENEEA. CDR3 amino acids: CASSEQGAGTEAFF. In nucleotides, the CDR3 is TGTGCCAGCAGCGAACAGGGGGCGGGCACTGAAGCTTTCTTT.

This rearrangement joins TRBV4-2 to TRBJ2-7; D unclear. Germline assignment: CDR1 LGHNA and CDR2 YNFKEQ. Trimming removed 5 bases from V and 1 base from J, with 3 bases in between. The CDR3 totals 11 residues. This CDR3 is CASSVSYEQYF. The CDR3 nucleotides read TGTGCCAGCAGCGTATCCTACGAGCAGTACTTC.

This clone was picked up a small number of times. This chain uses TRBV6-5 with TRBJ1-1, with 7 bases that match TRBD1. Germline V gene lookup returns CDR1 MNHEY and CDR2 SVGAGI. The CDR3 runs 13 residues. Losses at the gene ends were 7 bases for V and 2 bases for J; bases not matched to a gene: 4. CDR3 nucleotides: TGTGCCAGCACAACAGGGGTCAACACTGAAGCTTTCTTT. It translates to CASTTGVNTEAFF.

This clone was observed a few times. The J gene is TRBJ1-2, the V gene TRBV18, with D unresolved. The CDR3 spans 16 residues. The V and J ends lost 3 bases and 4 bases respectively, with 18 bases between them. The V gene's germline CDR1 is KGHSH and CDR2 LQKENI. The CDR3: CASSPATAGGSYGYTF. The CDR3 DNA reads TGTGCCAGCTCACCTGCTACGGCAGGTGGATCCTATGGCTACACCTTC.

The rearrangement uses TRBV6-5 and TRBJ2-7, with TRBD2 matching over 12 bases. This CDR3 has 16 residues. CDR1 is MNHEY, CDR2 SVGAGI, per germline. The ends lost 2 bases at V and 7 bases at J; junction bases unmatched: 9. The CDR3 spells CASSYRASGRAREQYF. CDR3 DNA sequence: TGTGCCAGCAGTTACCGTGCTAGCGGGAGGGCGAGGGAGCAGTACTTC.

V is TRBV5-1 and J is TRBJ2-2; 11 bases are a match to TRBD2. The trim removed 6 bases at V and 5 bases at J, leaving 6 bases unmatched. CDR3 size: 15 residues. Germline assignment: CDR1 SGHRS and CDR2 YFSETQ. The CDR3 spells CASTTSGRGTGELFF. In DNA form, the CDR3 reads TGCGCCAGCACAACTAGCGGGAGAGGGACCGGGGAGCTGTTTTTT.

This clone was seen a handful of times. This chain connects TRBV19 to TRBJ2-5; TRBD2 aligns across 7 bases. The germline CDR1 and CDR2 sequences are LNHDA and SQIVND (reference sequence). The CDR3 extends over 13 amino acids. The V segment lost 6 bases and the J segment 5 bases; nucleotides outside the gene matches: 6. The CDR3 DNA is TGTGCCAGTAGCCCATTGGGGGGGGAGACCCAGTACTTC. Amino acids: CASSPLGGETQYF.

The chain's CDR3 is CASSPRTRADTQYF. The CDR3 DNA is TGCGCCAGCAGCCCCCGGACTAGGGCAGATACGCAGTATTTT. The chain uses TRBV5-1 and TRBJ2-3, with 7 nucleotides matching TRBD2. Germline CDR1 SGHRS, CDR2 YFSETQ. The CDR3 covers 14 residues. The junction had 6 bases not matched to a gene; V was cut back by 4 bases and J by 4 bases.

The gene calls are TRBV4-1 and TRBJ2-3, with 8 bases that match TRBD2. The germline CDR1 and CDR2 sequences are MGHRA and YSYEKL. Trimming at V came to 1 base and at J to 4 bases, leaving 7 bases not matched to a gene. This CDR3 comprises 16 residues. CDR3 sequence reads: CASSQVRAGDADTQYF. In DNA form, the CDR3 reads TGCGCCAGCAGCCAAGTGCGAGCGGGAGACGCAGATACGCAGTATTTT.

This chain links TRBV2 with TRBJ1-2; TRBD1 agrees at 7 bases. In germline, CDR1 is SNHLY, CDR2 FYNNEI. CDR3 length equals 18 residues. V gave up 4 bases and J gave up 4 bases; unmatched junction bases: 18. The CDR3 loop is CASSARPTGSAGIYGYTF. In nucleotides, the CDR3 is TGTGCCAGCAGTGCGCGCCCGACAGGGTCCGCGGGGATCTATGGCTACACCTTC.

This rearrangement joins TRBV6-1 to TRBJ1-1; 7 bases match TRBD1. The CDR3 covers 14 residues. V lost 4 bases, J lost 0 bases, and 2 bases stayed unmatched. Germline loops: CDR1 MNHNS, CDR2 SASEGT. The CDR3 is CASSGDSVNTEAFF. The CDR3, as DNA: TGTGCCAGCAGTGGGGACAGTGTGAACACTGAAGCTTTCTTT.

CDR3 coding DNA: TGTGCCAGCACTAGGACTAGCGGCCGCACAGATACGCAGTATTTT. Residues: CASTRTSGRTDTQYF. The genes are TRBV5-4 and TRBJ2-3, with 10 nucleotides matching TRBD2. Germline trimming cut 6 bases from V and 1 base from J; bases unmatched to any gene: 5. Per the germline V gene, CDR1 is SGHNT and CDR2 is YYREEE (reference sequence). This CDR3 is 15 amino acids long.

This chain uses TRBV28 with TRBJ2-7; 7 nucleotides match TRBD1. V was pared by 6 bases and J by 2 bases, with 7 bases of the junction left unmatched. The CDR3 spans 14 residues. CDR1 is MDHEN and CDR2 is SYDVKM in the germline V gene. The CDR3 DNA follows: TGTGCCAGCAGGATCCGGGACAGACCCTACGAGCAGTACTTC. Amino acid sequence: CASRIRDRPYEQYF.

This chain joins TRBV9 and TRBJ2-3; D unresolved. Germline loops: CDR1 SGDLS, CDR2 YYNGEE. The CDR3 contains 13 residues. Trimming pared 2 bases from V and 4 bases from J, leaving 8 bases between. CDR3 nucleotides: TGTGCCAGCAGCGTGTATCCCTCAGATACGCAGTATTTT. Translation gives CASSVYPSDTQYF.

CDR3 amino acids: CASSYSSGNYEQYF. In nucleotides, the CDR3 is TGTGCCAGCAGTTACTCGAGCGGGAACTACGAGCAGTACTTC. V usage is TRBV6-6 and J usage is TRBJ2-7; 7 nucleotides match TRBD2. Germline V gives CDR1 MNHNY, CDR2 SVGAGI (reference sequence). The CDR3 contains 14 residues. J lost 3 bases, V lost 0 bases, and 2 bases had no gene match.

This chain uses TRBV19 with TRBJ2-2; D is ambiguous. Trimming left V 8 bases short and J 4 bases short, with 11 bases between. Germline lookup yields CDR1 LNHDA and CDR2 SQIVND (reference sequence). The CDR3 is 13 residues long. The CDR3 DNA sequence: TGTGCCAGTGCAGTTTCGGGCACCGGGGAGCTGTTTTTT. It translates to CASAVSGTGELFF.

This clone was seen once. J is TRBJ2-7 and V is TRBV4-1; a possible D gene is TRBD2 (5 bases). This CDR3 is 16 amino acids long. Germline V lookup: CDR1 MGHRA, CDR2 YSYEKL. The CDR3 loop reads CASSRQLVGGSSEQYV. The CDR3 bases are TGCGCCAGCAGCCGGCAACTAGTTGGTGGCTCCTCCGAGCAGTACGTC.

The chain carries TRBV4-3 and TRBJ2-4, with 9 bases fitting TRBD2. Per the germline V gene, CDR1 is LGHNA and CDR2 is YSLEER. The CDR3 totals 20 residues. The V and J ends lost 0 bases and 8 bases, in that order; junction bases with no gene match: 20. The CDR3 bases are TGCGCCAGCAGCCAAGATGTTATCTTCGGGACTAGCCGACCCCGGTACATTCAGTACTTC. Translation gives CASSQDVIFGTSRPRYIQYF.

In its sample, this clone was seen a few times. This chain's CDR3 is CASSPGTGGYEQYV. The CDR3 coding sequence is TGTGCCAGCAGTCCCGGGACAGGGGGCTACGAGCAGTACGTC. The chain carries TRBV27 and TRBJ2-7, with 11 nucleotides matching TRBD1. Germline CDR1 reads MNHEY; CDR2 reads SMNVEV (reference sequence). The J segment lost 3 bases and the V segment lost 5 bases, leaving 3 bases of the junction unmatched. The CDR3 runs 14 residues.

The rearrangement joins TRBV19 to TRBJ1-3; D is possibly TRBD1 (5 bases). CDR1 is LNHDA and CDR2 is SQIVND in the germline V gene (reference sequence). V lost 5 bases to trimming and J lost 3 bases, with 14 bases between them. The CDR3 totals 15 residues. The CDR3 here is CASSLRDLDGNTIYF. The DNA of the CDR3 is TGTGCCAGTAGTCTCAGGGACTTGGATGGAAACACCATATATTTT.

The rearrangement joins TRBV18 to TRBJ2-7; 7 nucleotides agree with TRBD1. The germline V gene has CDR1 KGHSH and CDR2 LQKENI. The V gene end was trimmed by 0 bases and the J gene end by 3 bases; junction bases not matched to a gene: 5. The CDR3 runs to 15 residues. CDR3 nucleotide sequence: TGTGCCAGCTCACCACCGTCCCGGGACAGCTACGAGCAGTACTTC. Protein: CASSPPSRDSYEQYF.

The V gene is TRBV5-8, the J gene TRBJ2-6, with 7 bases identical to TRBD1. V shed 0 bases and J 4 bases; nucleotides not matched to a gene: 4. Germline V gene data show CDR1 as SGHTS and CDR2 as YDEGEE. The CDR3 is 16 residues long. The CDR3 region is CASSLGDRAGANVLTF. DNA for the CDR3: TGTGCCAGCAGCTTGGGAGACAGGGCCGGGGCCAACGTCCTGACTTTC.